These 28 T cell receptor beta chains came from one sample sequenced in a study of blood T cell repertoires in COVID-19. The assay was immunoSEQ multiplex PCR, and TCRdb's table has in-frame clones only and misses some. The table records approximately 110,000 clones, approximately 85% of them present only once. Material for sequencing was peripheral blood. All receptors derive from a human donor in a cohort sampled during active COVID-19.

The rearrangement links TRBV5-1 to TRBJ1-4; D is uncertain. V lost 4 bases to trimming and J lost 0 bases, with 10 bases between them. The CDR3 sequence is 15 residues long. The V gene's germline CDR1 is SGHRS and CDR2 YFSETQ. CDR3 in DNA: TGCGCCAGCAGCCCAGGCCGTACAACTAATGAAAAACTGTTTTTT. Its protein product is CASSPGRTTNEKLFF.

The J gene is TRBJ1-1, the V gene TRBV12-3 or TRBV12-4; D is undetermined. The CDR3 length is 13 residues. V lost 3 bases and J 1 base, leaving 6 bases between the germline ends. The CDR3 nucleotides are TGTGCCAGCAGTTTCAGGTCGAACACTGAAGCTTTCTTT. Protein: CASSFRSNTEAFF.

This rearrangement joins TRBV6-5 to TRBJ1-3, with a weak D call TRBD1 (6 bases). Looked up from germline, CDR1 is MNHEY and CDR2 is SVGAGI. The CDR3 has 14 residues. Trimming removed 6 bases from V and 4 bases from J, with 13 bases in between. CDR3 residues: CASSIQGAGNTIYF. The CDR3 DNA sequence: TGTGCCAGCAGCATACAGGGCGCCGGAAACACCATATATTTT.

This clone was detected only once. V and J are TRBV5-1 and TRBJ2-3, with TRBD2 matching 7 bases. Germline values: CDR1 SGHRS, CDR2 YFSETQ. V dropped 0 bases and J dropped 6; count of bases not matched to a gene: 4. CDR3 length: 14 amino acids. CDR3 sequence reads: CASSLGTSWDTQYF. The CDR3 bases are TGCGCCAGCAGCTTGGGGACTAGTTGGGATACGCAGTATTTT.

This chain uses TRBV6-1 with TRBJ2-6; D is ambiguous. Per germline, CDR1 MNHNS and CDR2 SASEGT. The V end was cut by 3 bases, the J end by 0 bases, with 6 bases between. This CDR3 has 15 residues. The CDR3 DNA is TGTGCCAGCAGTGACGAGAGCTCTGGGGCCAACGTCCTGACTTTC. It codes for CASSDESSGANVLTF.

This chain joins TRBV18 and TRBJ2-5; a possible D gene is TRBD2 (6 bases). V shed 3 bases and J shed 4 bases, with 9 bases lying between them. Germline V lookup: CDR1 KGHSH, CDR2 LQKENI. The CDR3 consists of 13 residues. CDR3 sequence: CASSPGGGETQYF. CDR3 nucleotide sequence: TGTGCCAGCTCACCGGGGGGAGGAGAGACCCAGTACTTC.

V usage is TRBV10-2 and J usage is TRBJ2-7, with 8 bases lining up with TRBD1. This CDR3 contains 12 residues. V trimming: 3 bases; J trimming: 5 bases; junction bases outside the gene matches: 0. Germline loops: CDR1 WSHSY, CDR2 SAAADI. The CDR3 DNA follows: TGCGCCAGCAGTGACAGGGGGCACGAGCAGTACTTC. It codes for CASSDRGHEQYF.

The chain links TRBV7-9 to TRBJ2-5, with D hard to call. The CDR3 has 12 amino acids. Trimming removed 1 base from V and 4 bases from J, with 4 bases in between. Looked up from germline, CDR1 is SEHNR and CDR2 is FQNEAQ (reference sequence). The CDR3 coding sequence is TGTGCCAGCAGCTTAGTGCGAGAGACCCAGTACTTC. Protein: CASSLVRETQYF.

The CDR3, as DNA: TGTGCCAGCAGTCCCCCACTGGCTAGCTCCTACGAGCAGTACTTC. Its protein is CASSPPLASSYEQYF. V usage is TRBV27 and J usage is TRBJ2-7; no definite D call. The V end lost 5 bases, the J end lost 0 bases, and 14 bases lay between the germline ends. This CDR3 is built from 15 residues. Per the germline V gene, CDR1 is MNHEY and CDR2 is SMNVEV (reference sequence).

The chain recombines TRBV24-1 with TRBJ2-3; the match to TRBD2 covers 7 bases. The germline CDR1 and CDR2 sequences are KGHDR and SFDVKD. The CDR3 is 14 amino acids. The CDR3 loop reads CATGGAGGTDTQYF. The CDR3 region has the DNA TGTGCTACCGGCGGGGCGGGAGGCACAGATACGCAGTATTTT.

The CDR3 sequence is CASLSGANVLTF. The DNA for the CDR3 is TGTGCCAGTTTATCTGGGGCCAACGTCCTGACTTTC. V and J are TRBV28 and TRBJ2-6; D not certain. The CDR3 totals 12 residues. Germline-derived CDR1 and CDR2 are MDHEN and SYDVKM. V lost 9 bases, J lost 1 base, and 4 bases lay in between.

The gene calls are TRBV5-1 and TRBJ2-7; D unclear. Trimming left V 3 bases short and J 2 bases short, with 6 bases between. Germline assignment: CDR1 SGHRS and CDR2 YFSETQ. CDR3 size: 12 residues. This chain's CDR3 is CASSSGTYEQYF. The CDR3 DNA is TGCGCCAGCAGCTCAGGAACCTACGAGCAGTACTTC.

The chain recombines TRBV28 with TRBJ1-2; 7 positions agree with TRBD1. This CDR3 is built from 15 residues. CDR1 is MDHEN, CDR2 SYDVKM, per germline. Germline trimming cut 4 bases from V and 5 bases from J; bases unmatched to any gene: 10. DNA for the CDR3: TGTGCCAGCAGTTCACCGGGACAGAAGGCTTATGGCTACACCTTC. It encodes CASSSPGQKAYGYTF.

The CDR3 DNA is TGTGCCAGCAGTTTAGCTAGGGGGGAGCTGTTTTTT. Translated, it gives CASSLARGELFF. The V gene is TRBV28, the J gene TRBJ2-2; D is unresolved. The CDR3 spans 12 residues. Trimming shortened V by 2 bases and J by 8 bases, and 6 bases separated the two germline ends. Germline-derived CDR1 and CDR2 are MDHEN and SYDVKM.

The J gene is TRBJ1-1, the V gene TRBV6-2 or TRBV6-3; D might be TRBD1 (6 bases). This CDR3 has 14 amino acids. From germline, CDR1 is MNHEY and CDR2 SVGEGT. Trimming pared 6 bases from V and 3 bases from J, leaving 14 bases between. The CDR3 is CASSPGGPHTEAFF. CDR3 nucleotide sequence: TGTGCCAGCAGCCCGGGGGGGCCCCACACTGAAGCTTTCTTT.

The chain has TRBV29-1 and TRBJ2-7, with D maybe TRBD1 (5 bases). The CDR3 totals 15 residues. CDR1 and CDR2 from the germline V gene are SQVTM and ANQGSEA. V dropped 0 bases and J dropped 0 bases, with 12 bases sitting between them. CDR3 residues: CSVEDRIGASYEQYF. The CDR3 nucleotides read TGCAGCGTTGAAGATCGCATAGGGGCCTCCTACGAGCAGTACTTC.

The chain uses TRBV10-2 and TRBJ2-5; D may be TRBD2 (6 bases). Trimming left V 0 bases short and J 5 bases short, with 10 bases between. Germline loops: CDR1 WSHSY, CDR2 SAAADI. The CDR3 spans 14 residues. The DNA for the CDR3 is TGCGCCAGCAGTGAGTCGGGAGGCAGGGAGACCCAGTACTTC. This encodes CASSESGGRETQYF.

This chain connects TRBV18 to TRBJ2-7; TRBD1 matches at 7 bases. CDR1 is KGHSH, CDR2 LQKENI, per germline. V shed 4 bases and J 2 bases; nucleotides not matched to a gene: 8. This CDR3 is built from 15 residues. Written as DNA, the CDR3 is TGTGCCAGCTCACGGGACAGCCTGGAACCCTACGAGCAGTACTTC. Translating it yields CASSRDSLEPYEQYF.

This chain uses TRBV7-9 with TRBJ1-6; tentative D call: TRBD1 (5 bases). Germline lookup yields CDR1 SEHNR and CDR2 FQNEAQ (reference sequence). Between the trimmed V and J ends, which lost 3 bases and 10 bases, there was a span of 19 bases. The CDR3 consists of 16 residues. The CDR3 DNA reads TGTGCCAGCAGCTTGGGACTCAACTCCCCGAAATCACCCCTCCACTTT. Protein sequence: CASSLGLNSPKSPLHF.

The chain links TRBV18 to TRBJ1-2, with no clear D. CDR3 length: 14 residues. The germline V gene has CDR1 KGHSH and CDR2 LQKENI. Trimming pared 3 bases from V and 2 bases from J, leaving 10 bases between. The chain's CDR3 is CASSPDGGNYGYTF. The DNA for the CDR3 is TGTGCCAGCTCACCGGACGGAGGAAACTATGGCTACACCTTC. The full variable domain, with the rest looked up from reference TRBV18 and TRBJ1-2, is NAGVMQNPRHLVRRRGQEARLRCSPMKGHSHVYWYRQLPEEGLKFMVYLQKENIIDESGMPKERFSAEFPKEGPSILRIQQVVRGDSAAYFCASSPDGGNYGYTFGSGTRLTVV.

The chain combines TRBV5-4 with TRBJ2-7; the D gene is possibly TRBD2 (5 bases). The V end was cut by 0 bases, the J end by 2 bases, with 9 bases between. The length of the CDR3 is 14 residues. The germline CDR1 and CDR2 sequences are SGHNT and YYREEE (reference sequence). This CDR3 is CASSLAGRTYEQYF. The CDR3 DNA sequence: TGTGCCAGCAGCTTGGCGGGAAGGACCTACGAGCAGTACTTC.

The V call is TRBV28, the J call TRBJ2-1, with 7 bases matching TRBD1. There are 15 residues in the CDR3. V lost 5 bases and J lost 3; bases outside the gene matches: 7. The germline V gene encodes CDR1 MDHEN and CDR2 SYDVKM. The CDR3 is CASSPTGILYNEQFF. The CDR3 nucleotides read TGTGCCAGCAGTCCGACAGGGATTCTCTACAATGAGCAGTTCTTC.

This clone was detected only once. The chain joins TRBV2 to TRBJ1-1; no clear D. There are 15 residues in the CDR3. Germline lookup yields CDR1 SNHLY and CDR2 FYNNEI. The V end was cut by 3 bases, the J end by 1 base, with 12 bases between. This CDR3 is CASSENKRTNTEAFF. The CDR3 DNA sequence: TGTGCCAGCAGTGAGAATAAGCGTACGAACACTGAAGCTTTCTTT.

The chain recombines TRBV7-2 with TRBJ1-2; 8 nucleotides match TRBD1. The CDR3 covers 15 residues. The junction had 6 bases not matched to a gene; V was cut back by 1 base and J by 5 bases. Germline values: CDR1 SGHTA, CDR2 FQGNSA. The CDR3 nucleotides are TGTGCCAGCAGCTTAGTTACAGGGGGAGGATATGGCTACACCTTC. It is translated as CASSLVTGGGYGYTF.

This chain connects TRBV5-1 to TRBJ2-3; possibly TRBD2 for D (5 bases). The CDR3 is made up of 16 amino acids. Germline CDR1 SGHRS, CDR2 YFSETQ. Trimming took off 0 bases at V and 2 bases at J, with 13 bases between the two ends. This chain's CDR3 is CASSLVGLALTDTQYF. In DNA form, the CDR3 reads TGCGCCAGCAGCTTGGTTGGGCTAGCCCTCACAGATACGCAGTATTTT.

This sequence joins TRBV6-4 and TRBJ1-1; unclear D gene. Deletions cut 2 bases from V and 0 bases from J, with 4 bases between. The germline gives CDR1 MRHNA, CDR2 SNTAGT. The CDR3 sequence is 13 residues long. The CDR3 spells CASSDEVNTEAFF. CDR3 nucleotides: TGTGCCAGCAGTGACGAGGTGAACACTGAAGCTTTCTTT.

The chain uses TRBV4-1 and TRBJ2-1; 10 nucleotides agree with TRBD2. This CDR3 region has 16 residues. Trimming cost V 4 bases and J 6 bases; bases outside gene matches: 9. Germline CDR1 and CDR2: MGHRA and YSYEKL. The CDR3 protein is CASSPSGLAGVNEQFF. CDR3 coding DNA: TGCGCCAGCAGCCCGTCGGGGCTAGCGGGAGTCAATGAGCAGTTCTTC.

Only one count was recorded for this clone. CDR3 sequence: CAWRDYRAGGPTGELFF. The DNA for the CDR3 is TGTGCCTGGAGGGACTACAGAGCGGGAGGGCCCACCGGGGAGCTGTTTTTT. The chain links TRBV30 to TRBJ2-2, with TRBD2 matching over 10 bases. There are 17 residues in the CDR3. Per the germline V gene, CDR1 is GTSNPN and CDR2 is SVGIG (reference sequence). Trimming cost V 3 bases and J 4 bases; bases outside gene matches: 11. The full variable domain, rest sourced from reference TRBV30 and TRBJ2-2, is SQTIHQWPATLVQPVGSPLSLECTVEGTSNPNLYWYRQAAGRGLQLLFYSVGIGQISSEVPQNLSASRPQDRQFILSSKKLLLSDSGFYLCAWRDYRAGGPTGELFFGEGSRLTVL.